There are many counts of the clone carrying this TCR beta chain. Its antigen is not identified. V shed 6 bases and J shed 6 bases, with 18 bases lying between them. This CDR3 spans 16 amino acids. Germline CDR1 reads MNHNS; CDR2 reads SASEGT. Orbital computed tomography and thyroid ultrasound, together with serum TRAb and thyroxine and clinical symptoms, were used for diagnoses. PBMCs came from about 10 ml fresh peripheral blood. The sample belongs to a study of T cells in Graves' hyperthyroidism and ophthalmopathy. Study observations and caveats: Most clonotypes expanded in thyroid above 0.001 were likewise present in blood.

There were TCR beta CDR3 regions amplified from RNA transcripts. The HTBI primer set drove a first-round RT-PCR of the TCR CDR3. TCRdb re-analysed the multiplex PCR reads in MiXCR, keeping a single row per CDR3 protein. Of approximately 600,000 distinct CDR3 sequences listed, 12% to 15% were seen once; the top ten hold about 7%. The chain combines TRBV6-1 with TRBJ1-6; possible D gene TRBD1, 6 bases. The TCR comes from a woman between 18 and 30 years old with Graves' ophthalmopathy. The sample was blood. CDR3 residues: CASRHPGQLTNSPLHF. In DNA, the CDR3 is TGTGCCAGCAGACACCCCGGACAGTTGACTAATTCACCCCTCCACTTT.